What follows describes a single T cell receptor beta chain. Its antigen is still unknown. This record belongs to a study of T cell repertoires in cytomegalovirus infection. Overall study context: HLA-B-restricted CMV epitopes that are well studied, plus recently identified HLA-C-restricted ones, were used by the study. Matching HLA type and CMV infection were both indicated by public TCR beta signatures.

TCRdb redid the calling of the reads with MiXCR, one entry per CDR3 protein. This sample has 340,000 or so distinct CDR3 sequences, with roughly 25% found just once. Regarding the study as a whole: The study found HLA-C-restricted CMV-specific TCR beta clonotypes dominating the ex vivo response.

The input for sequencing was cultured PBMCs, taken from culture after CMV antigen stimulation. This TCR was recovered from a human donor in good health (CMV status not recorded). Some clones in this sample may be carry-over from other donors' samples.

The CDR3 reads CSVRDGRAGELFF. CDR3 coding DNA: TGCAGTGTCCGGGACGGTCGAGCAGGGGAGCTGTTTTTT. This chain uses TRBV20-1 with TRBJ2-2; TRBD1 or TRBD2 may be the D gene (5 bases each). CDR1 is DFQATT and CDR2 is SNEGSKA in the germline V gene (reference sequence). This CDR3 contains 13 residues. Deletions cut 7 bases from V and 8 bases from J, with 17 bases between.